This TCR beta chain was identified in a study of vaccination and CD4 T cells after COVID-19 (dated by TCRdb to between 2021 and 2023). Some background on the complete study: SARS-CoV-2 positivity had been established in the convalescent patients by nasal swab PCR, and mild disease was recorded in about 9 of these patients and severe disease in one. Six males and four females were included in the convalescent cohort, with two Hispanic individuals, seven Caucasians, two Asians and one multiracial person represented. Each participant got two doses of either the Pfizer-BioNTech BNT162b2 vaccine (n=8) or the Moderna mRNA-1273 vaccine (n=2). Post-COVID blood samples from convalescent patients were collected a median of about 110 days after diagnosis, with a range of about 35 to 180 days. Post-vaccine blood samples were taken a median of around 77 days after the second vaccine dose, with a range of about 12 to 250 days. Culture stimuli were overlapping spike peptide pools from SARS-CoV-2 and from the common cold coronaviruses HCoV-NL63, HCoV-OC43 and HCoV-229E. Control cultures received a CEFX viral epitope pool as the positive control, an HIV-1 Nef peptide pool as the negative control, or no peptide. In under twelve COVID-19 convalescent patients and a few infection-naive healthy vaccine recipients, researchers compared the spike-specific CD4+ TCR repertoire from before mRNA vaccination with the repertoire from after.

With respect to this clonotype: Its antigen is unknown. Base qualities are missing; no much larger clone stands one base away.

The treatment or condition label, as the study defines it: approximately nine-day PBMC culture with coronavirus spike peptide pools or control peptides (ViraFEST assay). To expand antigen-specific T cells with peptide pools and then pick out the expanded clonotypes through TCR sequencing, the study relied on the ViraFEST assay. The convalescent patients' positive SARS-CoV-2 PCR tests were from March to December 2020, which was before the Alpha, Beta and Delta variants emerged in the United States. Each well held about 2.2 million PBMCs cultured in IMDM containing around 5% human AB serum and around 10 IU/ml IL-2, with approximately 9.2 ug/ml peptide pools added. Half of the culture medium was replaced with fresh IL-2-containing medium on days 3 and 7. After approximately eleven days of culture, CD4+ T cells were isolated by negative selection with the EasySep CD4+ T cell isolation kit. Ficoll-Paque Plus gradient centrifugation was used to isolate PBMCs from whole blood, and the isolated PBMCs were then either used fresh or cryopreserved at -140C. Culture conditions were generally each tested in triplicate wells.

Looking up the germline V gene (reference sequence) yields CDR1 SGHNT and CDR2 YYREEE. Germline trimming: 4 bases from V, 1 base from J; junction bases outside gene matches: 4. The CDR3 goes from the cysteine to the phenylalanine over 15 residues. Of all the DNA, just the CDR3 is kept, 45 bases in frame from base 1. The study at large found these results: Although the median number of SARS-CoV-2-reactive clonotypes went up from around 20 after infection to approximately 40 after vaccination, the increase was not significant. Nearly all vaccine-specific clones in convalescent patients (304 of 307) were mono-reactive for SARS-CoV-2 spike rather than cross-reactive with common cold coronaviruses. Among convalescent patients, a median roughly 90% of the SARS-CoV-2-reactive clones seen after vaccination appeared only after vaccination, which suggests priming specific to the vaccine. Only a relatively small number of convalescent patients were included in the study, and early timepoints following natural infection were not analyzed.

The library was made by PCR. At the Johns Hopkins FTIC core, DNA from the cultured CD4+ T cells underwent TCR sequencing with the Oncomine TCR Beta short-read assay. The QIAamp micro DNA kit was used to extract genomic DNA from the cultured CD4+ T cells. Oncomine TCR Beta libraries from cultured CD4+ T cells were pooled using unique dual indexes and sequenced on an Illumina iSeq 100. Under the source paper's analysis protocol: Non-productive sequences were removed, and CDR3s that did not start with C, did not end with F or W, or were shorter than 7 amino acids were discarded. Antigen-specific clonotypes were identified using the MANAFEST web application through comparison of peptide-stimulated wells with reference and other culture wells. For a clone to be called positive, the clone needed an FDR below 0.05, an odds ratio above 5, and a productive frequency above 0.1% in at least two of three replicate wells. Clonotypes that were significantly expanded in both SARS-CoV-2 spike wells and at least one common cold coronavirus spike condition were defined as cross-reactive. Similarity between CDR3 sequences was evaluated in R version 3.6.1 using Levenshtein distances (stringdist) and unrooted phylogenetic trees (ape). The raw public reads went through TCRdb reprocessing: fastp at Q25, MiXCR clone calling, in-frame beta chains kept. For every CDR3 protein sequence, its rows merge into one entry that carries the most common genes and DNA. The V and J calls here are based on TCRdb, not the publication. The sample includes around 12,000 distinct CDR3 sequences, with around 60% observed a single time. Clones ranked in the top ten supply less than 20% of the sample.

The sequence is built from TRBV5-4 and TRBJ2-7; the junction holds 11 bases that match TRBD2. This material consisted of cultured CD4+ T cells from blood, taken after SARS-CoV-2 vaccination. This clonotype originated in a human donor with COVID-19. This receptor has the CDR3 CASSPLAGGSYEQYF. DNA sequence: TGTGCCAGCAGCCCCTTAGCGGGGGGGTCCTACGAGCAGTACTTC.